What follows are 31 T cell receptor beta chains derived from one specimen sequenced in a study of Graves' ophthalmopathy and Graves' hyperthyroidism. TCR beta CDR3 regions were amplified from RNA transcripts. Amplification began with first-round RT-PCR using HTBI primers, then second-round multiplex PCR was performed. TCRdb recomputed calls from the multiplex PCR reads with MiXCR, one row per CDR3 protein. Here the sample spans hundreds of thousands of distinct CDR3 sequences, 20% to 25% being singletons. The source material was peripheral blood. Every receptor here comes from a woman aged 18-35 years with stable Graves' hyperthyroidism.

This clonotype was seen ten or more times. The chain employs TRBV7-3 and TRBJ1-3, with D hard to call. V was trimmed by 5 bases and J by 3 bases, leaving 8 bases between them. The germline CDR1 and CDR2 sequences are SGHTA and FQGTGA. The CDR3 loop spans 13 amino acids. CDR3 sequence: CASSPSGGNTIYF. The CDR3 region has the DNA TGTGCCAGCAGCCCCTCGGGTGGAAACACCATATATTTT. Filled out from reference TRBV7-3 and TRBJ1-3, the complete variable domain reads GAGVSQTPSNKVTEKGKYVELRCDPISGHTALYWYRQSLGQGPEFLIYFQGTGAADDSGLPNDRFFAVRPEGSVSTLKIQRTERGDSAVYLCASSPSGGNTIYFGEGSWLTVV.

This clonotype was seen repeatedly, ten times or more. The chain carries TRBV6-2 or TRBV6-3 and TRBJ2-5, with 7 bases aligning to TRBD2. J lost 5 bases, V lost 6 bases, and 9 bases had no gene match. This CDR3 has 14 amino acids. The V gene's germline CDR1 is MNHEY and CDR2 SVGEGT. CDR3 in DNA: TGTGCCAGCAGATCGCATCTCGGGGGGGAGACCCAGTACTTC. It is translated as CASRSHLGGETQYF.

This clonotype occurred many times. The CDR3 DNA reads TGCGCCAGCTCAACCCAGGGGGGGACGGGAAACATTCAGTACTTC. Protein product: CASSTQGGTGNIQYF. This chain links TRBV5-1 with TRBJ2-4; possibly TRBD1 or TRBD2 for D (7 bases each). Germline CDR1 reads SGHRS; CDR2 reads YFSETQ. This CDR3 is built from 15 residues. Trimming shortened V by 7 bases and J by 6 bases, and 20 bases separated the two germline ends.

This clonotype was seen at least ten times. The V call is TRBV5-1, the J call TRBJ1-1; D is possibly TRBD1 (6 bases). Germline CDR1 reads SGHRS; CDR2 reads YFSETQ. This CDR3 comprises 14 residues. V lost 7 bases and J lost 5, with 18 bases in between. As DNA, the CDR3 is TGCGCCAGCGGCCCTGGGGGGGCAAAGACTGAAGCTTTCTTT. The encoded protein is CASGPGGAKTEAFF.

The sample holds many counts of this clonotype. V usage is TRBV12-5 and J usage is TRBJ2-7; TRBD1 aligns across 8 bases. V lost 3 bases, J lost 4 bases, and 5 bases stayed unmatched. Germline V lookup: CDR1 LGHNT, CDR2 FRNRAP. This CDR3 has 14 amino acids. The CDR3 is CASGLTQGAYEQYF. CDR3 sequence (DNA): TGTGCTAGTGGTTTAACGCAGGGGGCTTACGAGCAGTACTTC. The full variable domain, its missing parts supplied by reference TRBV12-5 and TRBJ2-7, is DARVTQTPRHKVTEMGQEVTMRCQPILGHNTVFWYRQTMMQGLELLAYFRNRAPLDDSGMPKDRFSAEMPDATLATLKIQPSEPRDSAVYFCASGLTQGAYEQYFGPGTRLTVT.

This clonotype was counted at least ten times. This chain connects TRBV5-5 to TRBJ2-7, with 11 bases identical to TRBD1. The germline gives CDR1 SGHKS, CDR2 YYEKEE (reference sequence). After removal of 0 bases from V and 0 bases from J, the junction contained 8 bases not matched to a gene. The CDR3 runs 18 residues. This CDR3 reads CASSLEDRGRPNSYEQYF. CDR3 bases: TGTGCCAGCAGCTTGGAGGACAGGGGGCGTCCAAACTCCTACGAGCAGTACTTC.

This clonotype has at least ten counts. J is TRBJ2-2 and V is TRBV6-2 or TRBV6-3; a weak D match, TRBD2 (5 bases). CDR3 size: 15 residues. The V end lost 9 bases, the J end lost 2 bases, and 16 bases lay between the germline ends. Germline loops: CDR1 MNHEY, CDR2 SVGEGT. The CDR3 DNA sequence: TGTGCCAGGGCCAGCGGCGGGTCTAACACCGGGGAGCTGTTTTTT. This codes for CARASGGSNTGELFF.

The chain uses TRBV28 and TRBJ1-2; 9 positions agree with TRBD1. The CDR3 spans 15 residues. V trimming: 5 bases; J trimming: 4 bases; junction bases outside the gene matches: 8. CDR1 MDHEN and CDR2 SYDVKM come from the germline V gene. The CDR3 nucleotides read TGTGCCAGCAGTCTCCCCGGGACAGGGCTCTATGGCTACACCTTC. This sequence encodes CASSLPGTGLYGYTF.

This rearrangement joins TRBV27 to TRBJ2-2, with D perhaps assigned TRBD1 or TRBD2 (5 bases each). Germline V gives CDR1 MNHEY, CDR2 SMNVEV (reference sequence). The CDR3 is 13 residues long. Trimming removed 5 bases at V and 9 bases at J, with 13 bases between. CDR3 region: CASSQRQRWELFF. CDR3 coding DNA: TGTGCCAGCAGTCAACGACAGCGGTGGGAGCTGTTTTTT.

With respect to this clonotype: Given a much more abundant clone one base away, this may be a read error. The rearrangement links TRBV29-1 to TRBJ1-1, with a weak D call TRBD1 (5 bases). This CDR3 is built from 13 residues. Germline V gene lookup returns CDR1 SQVTM and CDR2 ANQGSEA. CDR3 amino acids: CSAKQELNTEACF. The CDR3 DNA is TGCAGCGCAAAACAGGAACTGAACACTGAAGCTTGCTTT. Supplemented by reference TRBV29-1 and TRBJ1-1, the full variable domain reads SAVISQKPSRDICQRGTSLTIQCQVDSQVTMMFWYRQQPGQSLTLIATANQGSEATYESGFVIDKFPISRPNLTFSTLTVSNMSPEDSSIYLCSAKQELNTEACFGQGTRLTVV.

This clonotype has ten or more counts. The chain has TRBV20-1 and TRBJ2-5; 10 bases are a match to TRBD2. CDR1 and CDR2 (germline): DFQATT, SNEGSKA (reference sequence). The V and J ends lost 2 bases and 5 bases, in that order; junction bases with no gene match: 8. This CDR3 region has 15 residues. The CDR3 nucleotides read TGCAGTGCTAGAAAACCCGGGACTAGCGACGAGACCCAGTACTTC. It encodes CSARKPGTSDETQYF.

This clonotype came up many times. The chain links TRBV19 to TRBJ2-7; D assignment may be TRBD1 or TRBD2 (5 bases each). V was pared by 1 base and J by 2 bases, with 12 bases between. The CDR3 is 15 residues long. Germline V gene data show CDR1 as LNHDA and CDR2 as SQIVND (reference sequence). The CDR3 DNA sequence: TGTGCCAGTAGTATAGGCCCGGGACCAGCCTACGAGCAGTACTTC. Translated, it gives CASSIGPGPAYEQYF.

This clonotype was recorded at least ten times. The rearrangement joins TRBV7-2 to TRBJ2-1, with no clear D. The ends were cut back, 5 bases at V and 0 bases at J, with 11 bases in the middle. The germline V gene has CDR1 SGHTA and CDR2 FQGNSA. This CDR3 has 15 amino acids. DNA of the CDR3: TGTGCCAGCAGCGCTGCGTTGAGCTCCTACAATGAGCAGTTCTTC. It codes for CASSAALSSYNEQFF.

Turning to this clonotype: A much larger clone lies a single base off, so this may be a read error. The chain uses TRBV24-1 and TRBJ1-2; D not resolved. CDR3 length: 13 amino acids. V was cut by 6 bases and J by 3 bases, with 10 bases left in between. CDR1 and CDR2 from the germline V gene are KGHDR and SFDVKD. As DNA, the CDR3 is TGTGCCACCAGTCTGGGCAGAGACTATGGCTACACCTTC. It specifies CATSLGRDYGYTF.

In this sample, this clonotype turned up many times. A junction boundary mismatches the germline segment, possibly from a read error. The chain couples TRBV20-1 to TRBJ2-2; 12 positions agree with TRBD2. The CDR3 contains 19 residues. Germline CDR1 reads DFQATT; CDR2 reads SNEGSKA (reference sequence). The CDR3 loop is CSARDDRRLAGADTGELVF. Here the CDR3 DNA reads TGCAGTGCTAGAGATGATAGGAGACTAGCGGGAGCGGACACCGGGGAGCTGGTTTTT.

This clonotype was seen ten or more times. The CDR3 DNA is TGTGCCAGCATTCTGAGGCCCGGCTCCTACGAGCAGTACTTC. It translates to CASILRPGSYEQYF. This chain links TRBV2 with TRBJ2-7; D gene ambiguous. In germline, CDR1 is SNHLY, CDR2 FYNNEI. Trimming pared 7 bases from V and 0 bases from J, leaving 13 bases between. The CDR3 runs to 14 residues.

This chain links TRBV11-2 with TRBJ2-2, with D maybe TRBD2 (6 bases). Per the germline V gene, CDR1 is SGHAT and CDR2 is FQNNGV. Trimming shortened V by 2 bases and J by 5 bases, and 9 bases separated the two germline ends. There are 14 residues in the CDR3. The DNA for the CDR3 is TGTGCCAGCAGCTTAACTAGCCCTACCGGGGAGCTGTTTTTT. This gives the protein CASSLTSPTGELFF.

The V call is TRBV15, the J call TRBJ1-2; D gene uncertain. V gave up 7 bases and J gave up 7 bases, with 25 bases separating them. In germline, CDR1 is LNHNV, CDR2 YYDKDF (reference sequence). The CDR3 is made up of 16 amino acids. The DNA for the CDR3 is TGTGCCACCACCTCTGATGGGCACGGGAGAAGATCTGGCTACACCTTC. Its translation is CATTSDGHGRRSGYTF.

The sample holds many counts of this clonotype. This chain connects TRBV6-5 to TRBJ1-2; D may be TRBD1 (5 bases). Trimming took off 2 bases at V and 5 bases at J, with 9 bases between the two ends. CDR3 length equals 13 residues. Germline lookup yields CDR1 MNHEY and CDR2 SVGAGI. The CDR3 loop reads CASSYVAGYGYTF. The CDR3 nucleotides are TGTGCCAGCAGTTACGTTGCAGGGTATGGCTACACCTTC.

V usage is TRBV6-5 and J usage is TRBJ2-7; 8 nucleotides align to TRBD2. This CDR3 region has 16 residues. The junction had 11 bases not matched to a gene; V was cut back by 4 bases and J by 3 bases. Germline CDR1 MNHEY, CDR2 SVGAGI. The CDR3 bases are TGTGCCAGCAGTTGGGGAGGAGGACTAGCTGTCTACGAGCAGTACTTC. Translated: CASSWGGGLAVYEQYF.

The sample holds a few counts of this clonotype. The chain carries TRBV5-1 and TRBJ1-1; D is perhaps TRBD1 (5 bases). Germline V gene sequence: CDR1 SGHRS, CDR2 YFSETQ. The germline V and J ends were trimmed by 7 bases and 10 bases, with 17 bases remaining between them. This CDR3 comprises 12 residues. The CDR3 is CASGTGGTGAFF. The CDR3 DNA reads TGCGCCAGCGGGACGGGGGGTACAGGAGCTTTCTTT.

DNA for the CDR3: TGTGCCAGCAGTTACTCGAGAGCTGGGAAAAGGTGGGAGACCCAGTACTTC. It yields the protein CASSYSRAGKRWETQYF. The chain is built from TRBV6-2 or TRBV6-3 and TRBJ2-5, with D unresolved. Trimming took 0 bases from V and 5 from J, leaving 19 bases between them. In germline, CDR1 is MNHEY, CDR2 SVGEGT. This CDR3 has 17 residues.

The gene calls are TRBV28 and TRBJ1-2; D not resolved. Trimming took 1 base from V and 1 from J, leaving 7 bases between them. CDR1 and CDR2 from the germline V gene are MDHEN and SYDVKM. The CDR3 is 14 amino acids. For the CDR3, the DNA is TGTGCCAGCAGTTTATCCCAAGTTAACTATGGCTACACCTTC. Protein: CASSLSQVNYGYTF.

The chain carries TRBV19 and TRBJ2-5; TRBD1 might be the D (6 bases). The CDR3 runs to 15 residues. Trimming pared 4 bases from V and 4 bases from J, leaving 16 bases between. Germline V gene sequence: CDR1 LNHDA, CDR2 SQIVND (reference sequence). CDR3 amino acids: CASSNPSQGRETQYF. CDR3 nucleotides: TGTGCCAGTAGTAATCCTTCTCAGGGGAGAGAGACCCAGTACTTC.

Many counts were recorded for this clonotype. The rearrangement links TRBV20-1 to TRBJ2-7, with D possibly matching TRBD1 (6 bases). The CDR3 extends over 13 amino acids. V lost 2 bases, J lost 2 bases, and 10 bases lay in between. The germline V gene has CDR1 DFQATT and CDR2 SNEGSKA (reference sequence). CDR3 protein: CSARMGHTYEQYF. The CDR3, as DNA: TGCAGTGCTAGAATGGGACATACCTACGAGCAGTACTTC.

This clonotype was observed at least ten times. The chain employs TRBV7-2 and TRBJ2-5; a possible D gene is TRBD1 (5 bases). The CDR3 has 15 residues. CDR1 is SGHTA, CDR2 FQGNSA, per germline. Trimming removed 1 base at V and 2 bases at J, with 11 bases between. The CDR3 region has the DNA TGTGCCAGCAGCTTAGGCCCCCAGGGACAAGAGACCCAGTACTTC. This gives the protein CASSLGPQGQETQYF.

The chain has TRBV13 and TRBJ1-1; 7 bases are shared with TRBD1. The V gene end was trimmed by 6 bases and the J gene end by 5 bases; junction bases not matched to a gene: 3. Germline CDR1 and CDR2: PRHDT and FYEKMQ (reference sequence). CDR3 length: 12 amino acids. CDR3 nucleotide sequence: TGTGCCAGCAGGATGACAGGGACTGAAGCTTTCTTT. Protein: CASRMTGTEAFF. Supplemented by reference TRBV13 and TRBJ1-1, the full variable domain reads AAGVIQSPRHLIKEKRETATLKCYPIPRHDTVYWYQQGPGQDPQFLISFYEKMQSDKGSIPDRFSAQQFSDYHSELNMSSLELGDSALYFCASRMTGTEAFFGQGTRLTVV.

This clonotype has ten or more counts. This sequence joins TRBV6-5 and TRBJ2-5; D might be TRBD1 (6 bases). This CDR3 has 13 amino acids. The V end lost 4 bases, the J end lost 2 bases, and 8 bases lay between the germline ends. Germline V lookup: CDR1 MNHEY, CDR2 SVGAGI. CDR3 sequence: CASSSDSQETQYF. The CDR3 DNA sequence: TGTGCCAGCAGTTCGGACAGTCAAGAGACCCAGTACTTC.

The table lists this clonotype with many counts. The chain employs TRBV28 and TRBJ1-2; TRBD1 matches at 10 bases. V lost 5 bases to trimming and J lost 7 bases; unmatched junction nucleotides: 7. Germline-derived CDR1 and CDR2 are MDHEN and SYDVKM. The CDR3 loop spans 14 amino acids. The CDR3 DNA reads TGTGCCAGCAGTCCTGACAGGGGGCGAGGTGGCTACACCTTC. Protein product: CASSPDRGRGGYTF.

Concerning this clonotype itself: The junction shows a germline mismatch at one end, possibly a read error. The chain joins TRBV6-5 to TRBJ2-7; D is unclear. The germline gives CDR1 MNHEY, CDR2 SVGAGI. This CDR3 is built from 14 residues. CDR3 sequence: CASSSGPSYYEQCF. The DNA for the CDR3 is TGTGCCAGCAGTTCCGGGCCGAGTTACTACGAGCAGTGCTTC.

This clonotype was recorded at least ten times. The chain uses TRBV12-3 or TRBV12-4 and TRBJ2-7; the D is unclear. The CDR3 is 13 amino acids. V was clipped by 4 bases and J by 0 bases, with 7 bases between them. The DNA of the CDR3 is TGTGCCAGCAGTTATTACGGCTCCTACGAGCAGTACTTC. Its translation: CASSYYGSYEQYF.